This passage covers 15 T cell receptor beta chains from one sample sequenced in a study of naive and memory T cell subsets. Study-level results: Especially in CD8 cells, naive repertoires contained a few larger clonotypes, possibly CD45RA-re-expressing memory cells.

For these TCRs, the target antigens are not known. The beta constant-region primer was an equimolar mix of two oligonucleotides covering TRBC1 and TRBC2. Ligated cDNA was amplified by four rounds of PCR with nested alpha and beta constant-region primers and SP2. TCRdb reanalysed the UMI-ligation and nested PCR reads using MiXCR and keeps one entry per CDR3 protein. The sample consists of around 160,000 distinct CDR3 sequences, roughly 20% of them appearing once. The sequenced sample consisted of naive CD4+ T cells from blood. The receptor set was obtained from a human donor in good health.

Here the CDR3 DNA reads TGTGCCAGCAGACCCAACCCGGGTGTTTACGAGCAGTACTTC. Protein sequence: CASRPNPGVYEQYF. The chain is built from TRBV2 and TRBJ2-7; D remains unclear. The CDR3 is 14 amino acids. V shed 6 bases and J shed 4 bases, with 16 bases lying between them. Germline assignment: CDR1 SNHLY and CDR2 FYNNEI.

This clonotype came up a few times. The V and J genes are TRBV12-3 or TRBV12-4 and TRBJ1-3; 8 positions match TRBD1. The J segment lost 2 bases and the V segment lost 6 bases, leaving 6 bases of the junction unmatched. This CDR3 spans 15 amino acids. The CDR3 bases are TGTGCCAGCAGGTCGACAGGGGATCCTGGAAACACCATATATTTT. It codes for CASRSTGDPGNTIYF.

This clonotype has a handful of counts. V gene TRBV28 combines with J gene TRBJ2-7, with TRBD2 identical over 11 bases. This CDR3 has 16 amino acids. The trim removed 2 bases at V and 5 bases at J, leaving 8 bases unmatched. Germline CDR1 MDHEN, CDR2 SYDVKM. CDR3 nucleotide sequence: TGTGCCAGCAGTTTAGGAATAGCGGGAGGGGTGAACGAGCAGTACTTC. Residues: CASSLGIAGGVNEQYF.

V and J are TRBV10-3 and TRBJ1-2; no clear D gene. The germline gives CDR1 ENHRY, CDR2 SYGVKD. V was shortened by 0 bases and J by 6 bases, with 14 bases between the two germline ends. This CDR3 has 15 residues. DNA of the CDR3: TGTGCCATCAGTGAGTCGGGCCGGTTTTACGATGGCTACACCTTC. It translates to CAISESGRFYDGYTF.

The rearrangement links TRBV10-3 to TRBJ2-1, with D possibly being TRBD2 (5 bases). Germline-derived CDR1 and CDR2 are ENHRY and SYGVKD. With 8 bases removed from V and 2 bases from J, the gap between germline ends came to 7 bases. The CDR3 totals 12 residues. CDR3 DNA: TGTGCCATCCGGGAAACCTACAATGAGCAGTTCTTC. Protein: CAIRETYNEQFF.

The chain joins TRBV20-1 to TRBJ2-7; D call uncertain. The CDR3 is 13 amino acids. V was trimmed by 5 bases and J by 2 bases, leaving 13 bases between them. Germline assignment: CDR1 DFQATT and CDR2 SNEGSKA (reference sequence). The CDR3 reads CSAQRPQTYEQYF. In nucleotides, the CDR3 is TGCAGTGCTCAACGACCCCAGACCTACGAGCAGTACTTC.

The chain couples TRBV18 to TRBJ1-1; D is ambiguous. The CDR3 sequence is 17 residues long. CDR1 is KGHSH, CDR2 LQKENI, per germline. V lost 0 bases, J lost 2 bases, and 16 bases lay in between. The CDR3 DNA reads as TGTGCCAGCTCACCACCTATAGCGTGGTCGGGAAACACTGAAGCTTTCTTT. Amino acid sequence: CASSPPIAWSGNTEAFF.

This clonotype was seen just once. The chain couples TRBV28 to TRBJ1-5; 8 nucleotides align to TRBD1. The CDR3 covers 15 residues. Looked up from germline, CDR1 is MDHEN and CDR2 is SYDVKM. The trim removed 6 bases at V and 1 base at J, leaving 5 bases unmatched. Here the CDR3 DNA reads TGTGCCAGCAGAAGGAGGACAGGGAGCAATCAGCCCCAGCATTTT. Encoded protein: CASRRRTGSNQPQHF.

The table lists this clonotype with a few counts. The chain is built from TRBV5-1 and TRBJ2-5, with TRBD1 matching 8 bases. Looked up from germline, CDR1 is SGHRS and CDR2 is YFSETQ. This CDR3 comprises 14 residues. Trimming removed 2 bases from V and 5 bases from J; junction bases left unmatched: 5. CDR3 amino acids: CASSFDRGGETQYF. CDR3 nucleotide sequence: TGCGCCAGCAGCTTCGACAGGGGCGGGGAGACCCAGTACTTC.

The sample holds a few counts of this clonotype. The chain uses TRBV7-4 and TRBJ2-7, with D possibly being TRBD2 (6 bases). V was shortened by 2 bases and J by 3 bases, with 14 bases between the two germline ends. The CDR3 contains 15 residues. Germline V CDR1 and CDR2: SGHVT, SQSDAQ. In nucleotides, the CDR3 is TGTGCCAGCAGCTTACAGTCCGGGACTGTCTACGAGCAGTACTTC. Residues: CASSLQSGTVYEQYF.

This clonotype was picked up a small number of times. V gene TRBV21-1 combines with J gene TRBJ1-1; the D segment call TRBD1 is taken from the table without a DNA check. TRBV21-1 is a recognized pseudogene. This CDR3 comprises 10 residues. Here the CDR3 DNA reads TGTGCCCTAATCGGGGGTGAAGCTTTCTTT. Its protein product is CALIGGEAFF.

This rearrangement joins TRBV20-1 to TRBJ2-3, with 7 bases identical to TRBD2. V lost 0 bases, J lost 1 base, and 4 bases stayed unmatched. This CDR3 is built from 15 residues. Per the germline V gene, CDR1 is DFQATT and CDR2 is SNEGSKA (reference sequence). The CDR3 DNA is TGCAGTGCTAGAGATGGGGCGGGAGGCACAGATACGCAGTATTTT. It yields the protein CSARDGAGGTDTQYF.

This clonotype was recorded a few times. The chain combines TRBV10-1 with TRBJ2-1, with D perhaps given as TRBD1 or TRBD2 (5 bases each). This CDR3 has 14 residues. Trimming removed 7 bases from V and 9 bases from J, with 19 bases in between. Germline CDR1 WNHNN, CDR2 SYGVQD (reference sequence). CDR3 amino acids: CASIGTAASGEQFF. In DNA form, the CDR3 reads TGCGCCAGCATCGGGACCGCCGCCTCGGGTGAGCAGTTCTTC.

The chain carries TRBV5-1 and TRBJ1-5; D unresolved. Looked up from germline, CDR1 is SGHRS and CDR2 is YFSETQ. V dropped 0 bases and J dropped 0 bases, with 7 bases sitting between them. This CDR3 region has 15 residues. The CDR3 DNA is TGCGCCAGCAGCTTGGGGGTCTCTAGCAATCAGCCCCAGCATTTT. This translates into CASSLGVSSNQPQHF.

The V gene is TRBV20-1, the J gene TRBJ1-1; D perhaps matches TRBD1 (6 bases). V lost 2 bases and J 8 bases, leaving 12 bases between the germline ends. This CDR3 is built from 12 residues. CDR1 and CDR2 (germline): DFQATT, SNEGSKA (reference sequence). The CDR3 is CSARRPDREAFF. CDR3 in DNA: TGCAGTGCTAGACGCCCCGACAGGGAAGCTTTCTTT.